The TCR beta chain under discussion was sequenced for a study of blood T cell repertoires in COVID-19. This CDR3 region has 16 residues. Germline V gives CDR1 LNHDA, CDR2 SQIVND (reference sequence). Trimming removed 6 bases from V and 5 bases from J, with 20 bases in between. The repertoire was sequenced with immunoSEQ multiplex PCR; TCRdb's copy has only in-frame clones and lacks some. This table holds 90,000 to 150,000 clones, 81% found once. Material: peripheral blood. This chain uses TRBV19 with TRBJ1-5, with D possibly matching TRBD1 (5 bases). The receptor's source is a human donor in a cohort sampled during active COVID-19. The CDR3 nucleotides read TGTGCCAGTAGACCCAGGGCAACGAGAATAGATCAGCCCCAGCATTTT. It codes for CASRPRATRIDQPQHF. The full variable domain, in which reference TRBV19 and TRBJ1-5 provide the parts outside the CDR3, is DGGITQSPKYLFRKEGQNVTLSCEQNLNHDAMYWYRQDPGQGLRLIYYSQIVNDFQKGDIAEGYSVSREKKESFPLTVTSAQKNPTAFYLCASRPRATRIDQPQHFGDGTRLSIL.